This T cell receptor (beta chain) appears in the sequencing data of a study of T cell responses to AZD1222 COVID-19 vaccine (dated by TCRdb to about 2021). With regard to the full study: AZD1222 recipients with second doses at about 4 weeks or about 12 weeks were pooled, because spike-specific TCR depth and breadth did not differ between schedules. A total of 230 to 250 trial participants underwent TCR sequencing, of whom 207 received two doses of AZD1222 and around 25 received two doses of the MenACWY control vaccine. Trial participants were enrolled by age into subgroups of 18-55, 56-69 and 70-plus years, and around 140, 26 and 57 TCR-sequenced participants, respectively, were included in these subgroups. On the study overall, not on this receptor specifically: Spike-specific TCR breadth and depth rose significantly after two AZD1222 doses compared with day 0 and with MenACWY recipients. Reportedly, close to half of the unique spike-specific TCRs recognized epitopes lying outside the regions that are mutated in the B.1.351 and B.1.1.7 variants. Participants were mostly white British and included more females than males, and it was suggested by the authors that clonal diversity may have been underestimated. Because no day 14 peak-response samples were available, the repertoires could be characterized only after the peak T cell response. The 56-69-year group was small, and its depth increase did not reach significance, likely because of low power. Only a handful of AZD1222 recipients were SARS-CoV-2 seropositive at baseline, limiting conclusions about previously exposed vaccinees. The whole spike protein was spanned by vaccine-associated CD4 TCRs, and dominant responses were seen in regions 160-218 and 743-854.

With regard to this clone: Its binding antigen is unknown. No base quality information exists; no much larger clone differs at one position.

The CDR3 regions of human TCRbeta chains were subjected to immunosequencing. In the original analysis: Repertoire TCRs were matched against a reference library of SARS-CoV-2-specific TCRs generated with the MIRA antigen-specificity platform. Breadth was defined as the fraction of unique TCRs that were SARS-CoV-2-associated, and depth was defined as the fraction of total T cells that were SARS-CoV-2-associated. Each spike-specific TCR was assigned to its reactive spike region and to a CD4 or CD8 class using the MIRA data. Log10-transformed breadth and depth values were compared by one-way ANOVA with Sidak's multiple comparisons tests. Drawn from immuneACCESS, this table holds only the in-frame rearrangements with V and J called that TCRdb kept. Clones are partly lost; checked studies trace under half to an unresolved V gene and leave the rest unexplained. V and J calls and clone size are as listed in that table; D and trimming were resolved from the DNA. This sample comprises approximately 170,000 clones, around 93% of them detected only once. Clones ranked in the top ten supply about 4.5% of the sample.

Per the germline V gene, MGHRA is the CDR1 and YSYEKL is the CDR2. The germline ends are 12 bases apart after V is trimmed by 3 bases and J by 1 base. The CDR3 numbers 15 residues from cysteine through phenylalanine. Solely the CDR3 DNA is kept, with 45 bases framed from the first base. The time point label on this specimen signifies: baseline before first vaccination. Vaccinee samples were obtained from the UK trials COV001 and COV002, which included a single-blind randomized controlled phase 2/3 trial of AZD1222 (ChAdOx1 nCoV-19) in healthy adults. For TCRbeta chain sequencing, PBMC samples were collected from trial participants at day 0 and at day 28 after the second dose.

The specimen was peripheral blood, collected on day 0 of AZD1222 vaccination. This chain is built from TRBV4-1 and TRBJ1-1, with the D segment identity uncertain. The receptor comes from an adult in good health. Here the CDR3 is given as CASSQEGRANTEAFF. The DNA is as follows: TGCGCCAGCAGCCAGGAAGGACGCGCGAACACTGAAGCTTTCTTT.